Listed below are T cell receptor beta chains from one sample, sequenced in a study of shared clonotypes between healthy human individuals. Here immunoSEQ multiplex PCR was the method, and the copy in TCRdb shows in-frame clones only, minus some. The repertoire has roughly 1,500,000 clones, around 98% of them found once; the top ten carry about 0.4%. The sequenced sample consisted of naive CD4+ T cells sorted from blood. Receptors originate from a man aged 30 to 45 in good health. CDR3s include the opening cysteine and the closing phenylalanine or tryptophan. The D gene is left open where the match is weak. Size is omitted from some rows. Given values are once, few, many or a class for expanded clones.

D	V	J	size	DNA	CDR3
-	TRBV9	TRBJ2-7	-	TGTGCCAGCAGCGTAGGTGGGATTCTATACGAGCAGTACTTC	CASSVGGILYEQYF
-	TRBV5-4	TRBJ1-4	-	TGTGCCAGCAGCGCGGCAACTAATGAAAAACTGTTTTTT	CASSAATNEKLFF
-	TRBV4-3	TRBJ1-1	-	TGCGCCAGCAGCCAAGACGACAGAAGGACTGAAGCTTTCTTT	CASSQDDRRTEAFF
-	TRBV28	TRBJ1-2	once	TGTGCCAGCAGCCCTGGGGGGGCCCTCTATGGCTACACCTTC	CASSPGGALYGYTF
TRBD2	TRBV7-9	TRBJ2-1	-	TGTGCCAGCAGCTCTAGGGACTATTACAATGAGCAGTTCTTC	CASSSRDYYNEQFF
-	TRBV7-6	TRBJ2-2	-	TGTGCCAGCGCCTTACTGGGGCCCGGGGAGCTGTTTTTT	CASALLGPGELFF
-	TRBV27	TRBJ2-2	-	TGTGCCAGCAGCAGGCCTTCTGGACAGTCTCCCACCGGGGAGCTGTTTTTT	CASSRPSGQSPTGELFF
-	TRBV2	TRBJ2-7	-	TGTGCCAGCGGTCCGGCCGAGCAGTACTTC	CASGPAEQYF
-	TRBV5-1	TRBJ1-3	-	TGCGCCAGCAGCTTGGTGCCAGGGGCTGGAAACACCATATATTTT	CASSLVPGAGNTIYF
-	TRBV7-9	TRBJ1-3	-	TGTGCCAGCAGTCCGGACCGCTCTGGAAACACCATATATTTT	CASSPDRSGNTIYF
-	TRBV18	TRBJ2-7	-	TGTGCCAGCTCACAAGGGATGTACGAGCAGTACTTC	CASSQGMYEQYF
TRBD1	TRBV28	TRBJ2-3	-	TGTGCCAGCAGTTCGACAGGGAATAAGAGGTCAGATACGCAGTATTTT	CASSSTGNKRSDTQYF
-	TRBV9	TRBJ2-3	few	TGTGCCAGCAGCGTAGAAGGGCTCACAGATACGCAGTATTTT	CASSVEGLTDTQYF
TRBD1	TRBV5-1	TRBJ2-1	-	TGCGCCAGCAGCGGTCCCCAGACAGGGGGCAGGAATGAGCAGTTCTTC	CASSGPQTGGRNEQFF
TRBD1	TRBV27	TRBJ1-4	-	TGTGCCAGCAGTGCGGACAGGGGGCAAGAAGCTAATGAAAAACTGTTTTTT	CASSADRGQEANEKLFF
-	TRBV14	TRBJ2-1	-	TGTGCCAGCAGCCAAGGCTGGGGACTCCAGCAGTTCTTC	CASSQGWGLQQFF
-	TRBV11-1	TRBJ2-3	once	TGTGCCAGCAGCGGACGGACAGAGCGCACAGATACGCAGTATTTT	CASSGRTERTDTQYF
-	TRBV18	TRBJ1-5	-	TGTGCCAGCTCACTACCAGGGATTTCCCATCAGCCCCAGCATTTT	CASSLPGISHQPQHF
-	TRBV29-1	TRBJ2-1	-	TGCAGCGCCCTGTCCCGGCCTACCTACAATGAGCAGTTCTTC	CSALSRPTYNEQFF
-	TRBV14	TRBJ1-3	-	TGTGCCAGCAGCCAAGCCCTTCTCTCTGGAAACACCATATATTTT	CASSQALLSGNTIYF
-	TRBV7-9	TRBJ2-7	once	TGTGCCAGCAGCTTATTCCAGGGAAGCGAGCAGTACTTC	CASSLFQGSEQYF
TRBD1	TRBV7-6	TRBJ2-5	-	TGTGCCAGCAGCCCTAGGGGACAGGGGGAGACCCAGTACTTC	CASSPRGQGETQYF
TRBD2	TRBV11-2	TRBJ2-1	-	TGTGCCAGCAGCTTAGCCAGCGGGATTTACAATGAGCAGTTCTTC	CASSLASGIYNEQFF
TRBD1	TRBV2	TRBJ1-1	-	TGTGCCAGCAAAGCTACCACAGGGGGCACTGAAGCTTTCTTT	CASKATTGGTEAFF
-	TRBV30	TRBJ2-3	-	TGTGCCTGGAGTGGACCGGGTCCCCGCACAGATACGCAGTATTTT	CAWSGPGPRTDTQYF
-	TRBV18	TRBJ2-2	-	TGTGCCAGCTCACCAAAGGGATTGAACACCGGGGAGCTGTTTTTT	CASSPKGLNTGELFF
-	TRBV28	TRBJ1-5	-	TGTGCCAGCAGCCTTCCCCTGAGGCCCCAGCATTTT	CASSLPLRPQHF
TRBD2	TRBV4-1	TRBJ2-3	once	TGCGCCAGCAGCCAGCACAAGGGACTAGCGGGAGTTGTAGATACGCAGTATTTT	CASSQHKGLAGVVDTQYF